The source of this TCR beta chain is a study of OX40 agonist ivuxolimab in advanced cancers. Study information: Dosing consisted of intravenous ivuxolimab at 0.01 to 10 mg/kg every 2 weeks.

Clones were read by immunoSEQ multiplex PCR, and TCRdb kept only the in-frame ones, dropping some. Of 50,000 to 65,000 clones in the sample, 88% are singletons; the top ten hold 0.67%. This clone appeared a single time. Its matching antigen is unknown. CDR3 size: 17 residues. Germline CDR1 and CDR2: MDHEN and SYDVKM. V trimming: 6 bases; J trimming: 1 base; junction bases outside the gene matches: 12. Points from the study as a whole: Both CD4+ and CD8+ T cell populations in blood had undergone clonal expansion by week 6 at 0.1 to 3.0 mg/kg.

The receptor was isolated from an adult with an advanced solid tumor such as melanoma, head and neck, liver or kidney cancer. Sequencing used CD4+ or CD8+ T cells sorted from blood, obtained in a trial of the OX40 agonist ivuxolimab. This chain links TRBV28 with TRBJ2-5; 9 bases map to TRBD2. CDR3 protein: CASRGGAGGHVQETQYF. The CDR3 coding sequence is TGTGCCAGCAGGGGGGGAGCGGGAGGACATGTCCAAGAGACCCAGTACTTC.